Reported below is one TCR beta chain. Its target is not known. The data were obtained in a study of chemoradiotherapy in HPV16-positive cancers. General observations from the study: Functional assays defining HPV-specific T cells used only a couple of HPV16-positive patients.

V lost 6 bases and J 5 bases, leaving 13 bases between the germline ends. This CDR3 is 13 amino acids long. CDR1 and CDR2 from the germline V gene are MNHEY and SVGAGI. This table comes from immunoSEQ multiplex PCR, and its TCRdb copy is limited to in-frame clones, with some not included. There are several thousand clones in the sample; approximately 80% occur only once, and 9% to 10% lies in the top ten. This specimen was collected from a patient who underwent chemoradiotherapy. This chain links TRBV6-5 with TRBJ2-5, with D unresolved. The TCR comes from a human donor with HPV-associated anogenital cancer. CDR3 DNA: TGTGCCAGCAGGGCCGGGTCTCACGAGACCCAGTACTTC. Its translation is CASRAGSHETQYF.